This TCR beta chain was found in a study of T cells in Graves' hyperthyroidism and ophthalmopathy. Using RNA transcripts as the source, TCR beta CDR3 regions were amplified. Carried out on the TCR CDR3, a first-round RT-PCR used the HTBI primer set. TCRdb re-called the multiplex PCR reads with MiXCR, one entry per CDR3 protein. Of around 570,000 distinct CDR3 sequences in the sample, about 20% are singletons; the top ten hold approximately 48%. V dropped 6 bases and J dropped 4 bases, with 14 bases sitting between them. The CDR3 totals 14 residues. The rearrangement uses TRBV12-3 or TRBV12-4 and TRBJ2-3; perhaps TRBD2 as D (6 bases). The sequence derives from a man aged 35-49 years with Graves' ophthalmopathy. Material for sequencing was blood. The CDR3 nucleotides are TGTGCCAGCAGACCTAGCGTATTGGCAGATACGCAGTATTTT. It codes for CASRPSVLADTQYF.